This section outlines one TCR beta chain sequence together with its context. The record originates from a study of blood T cell repertoires in COVID-19. Generated by immunoSEQ multiplex PCR, the TCRdb table keeps only in-frame clones and is missing some. Altogether around 150,000 clones are present, approximately 91% being singletons, with the ten largest covering less than 2.5%. CDR1 is SGHDN and CDR2 is FVKESK in the germline V gene. CDR3 length: 13 amino acids. V trimming: 4 bases; J trimming: 6 bases; junction bases outside the gene matches: 4. V usage is TRBV14 and J usage is TRBJ1-1; 8 bases agree with TRBD1. Sequenced input: peripheral blood. This TCR was sampled from a man aged 18 to 30 with acute or convalescent COVID-19. The CDR3 DNA follows: TGTGCCAGCAGCCCGCAGACAGGGGCTGAAGCTTTCTTT. Its protein is CASSPQTGAEAFF.